A selection of T cell receptor beta chains follows, all from one sample in a study of OX40 agonist ivuxolimab in advanced cancers. The assay was immunoSEQ multiplex PCR, and TCRdb's table has in-frame clones only and misses some. The sample includes around 50,000 clones, 75% to 90% of them seen just once. The sequencing used CD4+ or CD8+ T cells sorted from blood, collected in a trial of the OX40 agonist ivuxolimab. Source of these receptors: an adult with an advanced solid tumor such as melanoma, head and neck, liver or kidney cancer. Each CDR3 is given with its conserved first and last residue. The D gene is left open where the match is weak. The size entry is marked missing in some rows and otherwise reads once, few, many or a size class.

- | TRBJ2-2 | - | TRBV5-6 | TGTGCCAGCAGCTTCCGCCGGGTAAGGGACACCGGGGAGCTGTTTTTT | CASSFRRVRDTGELFF
- | TRBJ1-3 | - | TRBV10-2 | TGCGCCAGCAAACGAGGGACCGGAAACACCATATATTTT | CASKRGTGNTIYF
- | TRBJ2-1 | - | TRBV21-1 | TGTGCCAGCAGCAACCGGGCAGCTTTCTACAATGAGCAGTTCTTC | CASSNRAAFYNEQFF
- | TRBJ1-3 | - | TRBV2 | TGTGCCAGCAGTCTCCCGGGACGCCGCTCTGGAAACACCATATATTTT | CASSLPGRRSGNTIYF
- | TRBJ1-6 | TRBD1 | TRBV5-4 | TGTGCCAGCAGCAACCGCCCCCCGGGACAGGGGGCGTATTCACCCCTCCACTTT | CASSNRPPGQGAYSPLHF
- | TRBJ1-3 | - | TRBV25-1 | TGTGCCAGCAGTCGGGGGGTTGGAAACACCATATATTTT | CASSRGVGNTIYF
- | TRBJ1-1 | - | TRBV29-1 | TGCAGCGCTGGACAGCCGGGGGGCACTGAAGCTTTCTTT | CSAGQPGGTEAFF
- | TRBJ2-7 | - | TRBV7-6 | TGTGCCAGCAGCTTAGTGGGGGGTAGCGAGCAGTACTTC | CASSLVGGSEQYF
- | TRBJ2-7 | - | TRBV6-1 | TGTGCCAGCGGGCTATACGAGCAGTACTTC | CASGLYEQYF
- | TRBJ2-7 | - | TRBV11-2 | TGTGCCAGCAGCTTAGATATCCGCCACGAGCAGTACTTC | CASSLDIRHEQYF
- | TRBJ2-7 | TRBD1 | TRBV18 | TGTGCCAGCTCACCAGGGGGGACAGGGGAAGCCGAGCAGTACTTC | CASSPGGTGEAEQYF
- | TRBJ1-2 | - | TRBV4-1 | TGCGCCAGCAGCCAAGAGGTAGGTGGGGCGAGAACCAATGGCTACACCTTC | CASSQEVGGARTNGYTF
- | TRBJ2-7 | TRBD2 | TRBV9 | TGTGCCAGCAGCGTTAGCGGGAGACCCCACGAGCAGTACTTC | CASSVSGRPHEQYF
- | TRBJ2-5 | - | TRBV5-4 | TGTGCCAGCAGCTCGACCTATCGTGGGGAGACCCAGTACTTC | CASSSTYRGETQYF
- | TRBJ1-6 | TRBD1 | TRBV28 | TGTGCCAGCAGACTCGACAGGGCTTCACCCCTCCACTTT | CASRLDRASPLHF
- | TRBJ2-7 | TRBD2 | TRBV27 | TGTGCCAGCAGCCCTAGCGGGAGCGTGTACGAGCAGTACTTC | CASSPSGSVYEQYF
few | TRBJ2-5 | - | TRBV9 | TGTGCCAGCAGCGTAGGTCCGGGTCGGGCAGAGACCCAGTACTTC | CASSVGPGRAETQYF
once | TRBJ2-1 | TRBD2 | TRBV19 | TGTGCCAGCAGGATGAGCGGGAGTCGGGGTGAGCAGTTCTTC | CASRMSGSRGEQFF
- | TRBJ1-6 | - | TRBV18 | TGTGCCAGCTCACCAAAGGACCCAGGAGGTTCACCCCTCCACTTT | CASSPKDPGGSPLHF
- | TRBJ2-3 | TRBD2 | TRBV5-4 | TGTGCCAGCAGCTTTCCGGGACTAGGGGGGTCGGATACGCAGTATTTT | CASSFPGLGGSDTQYF
few | TRBJ1-6 | TRBD1 | TRBV27 | TGTGCCAGCAGTCACGGGACAGGGGAATCACCCCTCCACTTT | CASSHGTGESPLHF
- | TRBJ2-2 | - | TRBV14 | TGTGCCAGCAGCCAAGTAGTCGGCCGGGAGCTGTTTTTT | CASSQVVGRELFF